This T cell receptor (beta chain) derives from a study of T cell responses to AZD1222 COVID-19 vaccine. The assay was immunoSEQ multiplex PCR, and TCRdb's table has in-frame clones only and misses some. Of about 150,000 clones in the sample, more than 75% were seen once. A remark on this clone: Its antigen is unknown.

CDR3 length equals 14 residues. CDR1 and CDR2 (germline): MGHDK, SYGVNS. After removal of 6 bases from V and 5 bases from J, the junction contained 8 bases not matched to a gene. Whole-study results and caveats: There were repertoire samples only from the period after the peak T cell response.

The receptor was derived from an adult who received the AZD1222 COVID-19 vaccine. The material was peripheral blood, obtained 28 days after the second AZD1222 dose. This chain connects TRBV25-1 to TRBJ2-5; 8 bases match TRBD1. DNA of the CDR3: TGTGCCAGCAGACACCAGGGGGCCGGGGAGACCCAGTACTTC. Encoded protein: CASRHQGAGETQYF.